These 9 T cell receptor beta chains were sequenced from one sample in a study of blood T cell repertoires in COVID-19. Only in-frame clones appear in the TCRdb table, and some are missing; sequencing was by immunoSEQ multiplex PCR. The sample holds about 34,000 clones, nearly 95% seen once. The sample comprised peripheral blood. The receptors originated from a human donor in a cohort sampled during active COVID-19.

This chain joins TRBV15 and TRBJ1-5; D may be TRBD1 (5 bases). This CDR3 spans 16 amino acids. The V end was cut by 1 base, the J end by 1 base, with 11 bases between. Germline V CDR1 and CDR2: LNHNV, YYDKDF (reference sequence). In DNA, the CDR3 is TGTGCCACCAGCAGAGTCGGAGGGGTAAGCAATCAGCCCCAGCATTTT. Residues: CATSRVGGVSNQPQHF.

The chain recombines TRBV27 with TRBJ2-2; perhaps TRBD1 as D (5 bases). Germline CDR1 reads MNHEY; CDR2 reads SMNVEV (reference sequence). This CDR3 has 14 amino acids. V was pared by 8 bases and J by 6 bases, with 16 bases between. The CDR3 loop reads CASGFQGPPGELFF. The CDR3, as DNA: TGTGCCAGCGGGTTCCAGGGCCCCCCCGGGGAGCTGTTTTTT.

V gene TRBV10-2 combines with J gene TRBJ2-5, with a tentative D call TRBD1 (6 bases). V shed 5 bases and J shed 5 bases, with 18 bases lying between them. Germline V lookup: CDR1 WSHSY, CDR2 SAAADI. The CDR3 consists of 15 residues. In DNA, the CDR3 is TGCGCCAGCAGTTCCAACCCCACAGGGTCCGAGACCCAGTACTTC. This codes for CASSSNPTGSETQYF.

The genes are TRBV27 and TRBJ2-3; D gene unclear. Germline V gene data show CDR1 as MNHEY and CDR2 as SMNVEV (reference sequence). V was trimmed by 5 bases and J by 7 bases, leaving 13 bases between them. The CDR3 has 13 amino acids. CDR3 region: CASSTTLTNTQYF. In DNA form, the CDR3 reads TGTGCCAGCAGTACAACCCTTACAAATACGCAGTATTTT.

The chain uses TRBV6-5 and TRBJ2-1; D is possibly TRBD2 (5 bases). Trimming took off 6 bases at V and 0 bases at J, with 12 bases between the two ends. CDR1 is MNHEY, CDR2 SVGAGI, per germline. The CDR3 spans 15 residues. For the CDR3, the DNA is TGTGCCAGCAGGTATGGGGAGTTCTCCTACAATGAGCAGTTCTTC. It is translated as CASRYGEFSYNEQFF.

This rearrangement joins TRBV11-2 to TRBJ2-1; possibly TRBD1 for D (5 bases). Germline-derived CDR1 and CDR2 are SGHAT and FQNNGV. V lost 0 bases, J lost 4 bases, and 10 bases lay in between. The CDR3 length is 15 residues. The CDR3 loop reads CASSLDREIYNEQFF. In nucleotides, the CDR3 is TGTGCCAGCAGCTTAGACAGGGAAATATACAATGAGCAGTTCTTC.

V usage is TRBV25-1 and J usage is TRBJ1-1; possible D gene TRBD1, 6 bases. Between the trimmed V and J ends, which lost 6 bases and 0 bases, there was a span of 8 bases. This CDR3 comprises 13 residues. CDR1 is MGHDK and CDR2 is SYGVNS in the germline V gene. The CDR3 region is CASSRGMNTEAFF. CDR3 sequence (DNA): TGTGCCAGCAGCAGGGGAATGAACACTGAAGCTTTCTTT.

The rearrangement joins TRBV18 to TRBJ1-1; weak D call: TRBD1 (6 bases). Deletions cut 4 bases from V and 0 bases from J, with 15 bases between. Germline V gene sequence: CDR1 KGHSH, CDR2 LQKENI. The CDR3 has 16 residues. The CDR3 nucleotides read TGTGCCAGCTCACTCGGAACAGGGAGATTGAACACTGAAGCTTTCTTT. This translates into CASSLGTGRLNTEAFF.

This clone has only one observation. The gene calls are TRBV15 and TRBJ2-1; 11 nucleotides align to TRBD2. Germline V gene sequence: CDR1 LNHNV, CDR2 YYDKDF (reference sequence). The CDR3 runs to 17 residues. The ends lost 2 bases at V and 2 bases at J; junction bases unmatched: 5. CDR3 sequence: CATSRPSSGGTYNEQFF. In DNA form, the CDR3 reads TGTGCCACCAGCAGACCTTCTAGCGGGGGGACCTACAATGAGCAGTTCTTC.